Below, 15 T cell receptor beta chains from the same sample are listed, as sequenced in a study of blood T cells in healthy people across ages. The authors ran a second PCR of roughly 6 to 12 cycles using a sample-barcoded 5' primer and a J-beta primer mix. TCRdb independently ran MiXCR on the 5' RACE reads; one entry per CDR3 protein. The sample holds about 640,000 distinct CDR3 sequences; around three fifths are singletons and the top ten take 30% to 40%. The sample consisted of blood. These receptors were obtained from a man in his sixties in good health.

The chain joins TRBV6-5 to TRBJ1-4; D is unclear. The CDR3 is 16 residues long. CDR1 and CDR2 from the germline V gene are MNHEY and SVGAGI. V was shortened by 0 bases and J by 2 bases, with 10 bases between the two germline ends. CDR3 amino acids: CASSYSRARTNEKLFF. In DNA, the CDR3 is TGTGCCAGCAGTTACTCGAGGGCAAGGACTAATGAAAAACTGTTTTTT.

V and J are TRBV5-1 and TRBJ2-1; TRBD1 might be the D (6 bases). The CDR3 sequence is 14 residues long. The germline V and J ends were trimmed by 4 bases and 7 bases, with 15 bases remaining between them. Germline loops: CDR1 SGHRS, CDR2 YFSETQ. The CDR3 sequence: CASSPKPQGNEQFF. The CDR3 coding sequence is TGCGCCAGCAGCCCGAAACCCCAGGGGAATGAGCAGTTCTTC.

CDR3 loop: CVSERQETHQTQYF. CDR3 bases: TGTGTCTCCGAACGGCAGGAAACTCATCAGACCCAGTACTTC. The chain couples TRBV7-9 to TRBJ2-5; D ambiguous. The CDR3 runs 14 residues. The germline V gene has CDR1 SEHNR and CDR2 FQNEAQ (reference sequence).

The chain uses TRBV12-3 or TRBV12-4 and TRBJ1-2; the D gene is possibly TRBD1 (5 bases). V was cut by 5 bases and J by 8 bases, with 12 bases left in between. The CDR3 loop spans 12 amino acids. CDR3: CASSVGAGGYTF. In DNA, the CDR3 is TGTGCCAGCAGTGTCGGGGCCGGGGGCTACACCTTC.

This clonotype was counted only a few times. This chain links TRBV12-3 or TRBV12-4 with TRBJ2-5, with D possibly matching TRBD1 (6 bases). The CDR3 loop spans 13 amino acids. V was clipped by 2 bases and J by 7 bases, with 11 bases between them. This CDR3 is CASSLRLGATQYF. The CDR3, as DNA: TGTGCCAGCAGTTTAAGGCTGGGGGCGACCCAGTACTTC.

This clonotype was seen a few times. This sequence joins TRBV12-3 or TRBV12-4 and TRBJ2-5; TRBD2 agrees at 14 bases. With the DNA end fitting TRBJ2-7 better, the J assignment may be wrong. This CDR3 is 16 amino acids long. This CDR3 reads CASSLRGTSGGYEQYF. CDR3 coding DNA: TGTGCCAGCAGTTTAAGAGGGACTAGCGGGGGCTACGAGCAGTACTTC.

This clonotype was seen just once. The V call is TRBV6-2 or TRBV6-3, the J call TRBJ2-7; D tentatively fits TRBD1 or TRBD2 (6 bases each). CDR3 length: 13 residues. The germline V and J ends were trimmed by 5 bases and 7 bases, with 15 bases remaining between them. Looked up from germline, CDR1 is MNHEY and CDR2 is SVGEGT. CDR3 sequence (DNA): TGTGCCAGCAGTGACAGGTTGGAGGGGGAGCAGTACTTC. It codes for CASSDRLEGEQYF.

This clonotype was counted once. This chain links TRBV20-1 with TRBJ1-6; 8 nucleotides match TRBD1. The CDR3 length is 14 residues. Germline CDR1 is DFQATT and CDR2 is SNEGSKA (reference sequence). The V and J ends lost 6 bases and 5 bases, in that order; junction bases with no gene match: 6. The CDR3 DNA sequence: TGCAGTGCGTCGACAGGGGCCCATAATTCACCCCTCCACTTT. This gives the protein CSASTGAHNSPLHF.

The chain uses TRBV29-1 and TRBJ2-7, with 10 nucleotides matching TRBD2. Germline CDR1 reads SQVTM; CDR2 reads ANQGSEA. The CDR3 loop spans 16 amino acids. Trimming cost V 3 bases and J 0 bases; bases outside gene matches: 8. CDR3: CSVEGDSGGISYEQYF. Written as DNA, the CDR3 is TGCAGCGTTGAGGGGGATAGCGGGGGGATCTCCTACGAGCAGTACTTC.

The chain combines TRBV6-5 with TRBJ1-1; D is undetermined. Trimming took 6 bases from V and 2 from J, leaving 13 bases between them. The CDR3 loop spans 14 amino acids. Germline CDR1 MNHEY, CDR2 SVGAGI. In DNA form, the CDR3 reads TGTGCCAGCAGCCCTGGGCCCGAAAACACTGAAGCTTTCTTT. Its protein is CASSPGPENTEAFF.

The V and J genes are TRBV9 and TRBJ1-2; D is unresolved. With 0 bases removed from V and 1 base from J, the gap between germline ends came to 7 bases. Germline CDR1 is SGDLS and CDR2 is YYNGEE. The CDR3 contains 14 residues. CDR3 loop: CASSVDLDNYGYTF. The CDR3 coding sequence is TGTGCCAGCAGCGTAGATTTAGATAACTATGGCTACACCTTC.

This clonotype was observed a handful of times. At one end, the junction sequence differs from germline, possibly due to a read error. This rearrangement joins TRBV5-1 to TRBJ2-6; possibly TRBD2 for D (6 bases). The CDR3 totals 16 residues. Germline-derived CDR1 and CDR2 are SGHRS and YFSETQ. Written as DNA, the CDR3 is TGTGCCAGCAGCTTAGTTGGAGGGGCTGGGGCCAACGTCCTGACTTTC. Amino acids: CASSLVGGAGANVLTF.

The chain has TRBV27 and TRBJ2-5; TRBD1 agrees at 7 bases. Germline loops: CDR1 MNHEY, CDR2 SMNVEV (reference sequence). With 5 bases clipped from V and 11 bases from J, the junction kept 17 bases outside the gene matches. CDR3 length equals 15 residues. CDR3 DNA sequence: TGTGCCAGCAGTAGACAGGGCCTCGGGAACAATGAGCAGTACTTC. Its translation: CASSRQGLGNNEQYF.

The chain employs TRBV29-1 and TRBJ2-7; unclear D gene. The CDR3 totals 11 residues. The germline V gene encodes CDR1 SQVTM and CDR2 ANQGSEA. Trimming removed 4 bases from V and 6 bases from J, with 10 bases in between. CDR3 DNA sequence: TGCAGCGTTGCATCCGTTGGCGAGCAGTACTTC. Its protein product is CSVASVGEQYF.

The CDR3, as DNA: TGCAGCGTTGAAGAACGGCTAGCGGTCTACGAGCAGTACTTC. Residues: CSVEERLAVYEQYF. The gene calls are TRBV29-1 and TRBJ2-5; TRBD2 matches 7 bases. The J call may not be correct, given that the DNA end is closer to TRBJ2-7. Looked up from germline, CDR1 is SQVTM and CDR2 is ANQGSEA. The CDR3 spans 14 residues.